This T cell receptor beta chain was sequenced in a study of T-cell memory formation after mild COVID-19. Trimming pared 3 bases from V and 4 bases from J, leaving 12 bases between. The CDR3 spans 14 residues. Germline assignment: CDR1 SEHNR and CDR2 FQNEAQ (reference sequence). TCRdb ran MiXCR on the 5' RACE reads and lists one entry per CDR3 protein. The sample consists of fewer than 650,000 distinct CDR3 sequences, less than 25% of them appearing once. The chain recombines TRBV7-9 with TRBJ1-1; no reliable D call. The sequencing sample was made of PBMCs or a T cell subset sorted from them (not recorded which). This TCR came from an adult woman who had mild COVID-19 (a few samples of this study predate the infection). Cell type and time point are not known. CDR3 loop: CASSFPGPATEAFF. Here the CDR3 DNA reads TGTGCCAGCAGCTTCCCAGGTCCAGCCACTGAAGCTTTCTTT.